The rows below give T cell receptor beta chains drawn from one sample of a study of blood T cell repertoires in COVID-19. Here immunoSEQ multiplex PCR was the method, and the copy in TCRdb shows in-frame clones only, minus some. The repertoire holds fewer than 300,000 clones, with about 87% as singletons. The sequencing sample was made of peripheral blood. The source is a woman aged 45-65 years with COVID-19, enrolled during active disease. The CDR3 runs from the conserved cysteine through the conserved F or W. D genes are given only for firm matches. Size values are once, few and many counts, or a class for expanded clones, and some rows have none.

CDR3 | DNA | V | size | D | J
CSVGQDRGGKTQYF | TGCAGCGTTGGGCAGGACAGGGGAGGGAAAACCCAGTACTTC | TRBV29-1 | many | TRBD1 | TRBJ2-5
CASSPFGAYEQYF | TGTGCCAGCAGCCCATTCGGGGCCTACGAGCAGTACTTC | TRBV7-2 | . | . | TRBJ2-7
CASKGLATNEQFF | TGTGCCAGCAAGGGACTAGCCACGAATGAGCAGTTCTTC | TRBV6-5 | . | TRBD2 | TRBJ2-1
CATRDVDEQFF | TGTGCCACCCGGGATGTTGATGAGCAGTTCTTC | TRBV19 | few | . | TRBJ2-1
CASSWSTGGDTEAFF | TGTGCCAGCAGCTGGTCGACAGGGGGTGACACTGAAGCTTTCTTT | TRBV13 | . | TRBD1 | TRBJ1-1
CASSLGGQGFLYTF | TGTGCCAGCTCCCTCGGCGGACAGGGATTTCTCTACACCTTC | TRBV18 | . | TRBD1 | TRBJ1-2
CASSLVIGGRNINNEQFF | TGTGCCAGCAGCTTAGTGATCGGCGGGAGGAATATTAACAATGAGCAGTTCTTC | TRBV7-2 | once | TRBD2 | TRBJ2-1
CASSGGQGGVGNQPQHF | TGTGCCAGCAGTGGGGGACAGGGGGGCGTCGGCAATCAGCCCCAGCATTTT | TRBV6-1 | . | TRBD1 | TRBJ1-5
CASSQDQQAYGYEQYF | TGTGCCAGCAGCCAAGATCAACAGGCGTACGGCTACGAGCAGTACTTC | TRBV4-2 | few | . | TRBJ2-7
CASSSLVAGDYGYTF | TGTGCCAGCAGTTCCCTAGTGGCAGGGGATTATGGCTACACCTTC | TRBV27 | . | . | TRBJ1-2
CASSQVLTASYEQYF | TGCGCCAGCAGCCAAGTGTTAACAGCCTCCTACGAGCAGTACTTC | TRBV4-3 | . | . | TRBJ2-7